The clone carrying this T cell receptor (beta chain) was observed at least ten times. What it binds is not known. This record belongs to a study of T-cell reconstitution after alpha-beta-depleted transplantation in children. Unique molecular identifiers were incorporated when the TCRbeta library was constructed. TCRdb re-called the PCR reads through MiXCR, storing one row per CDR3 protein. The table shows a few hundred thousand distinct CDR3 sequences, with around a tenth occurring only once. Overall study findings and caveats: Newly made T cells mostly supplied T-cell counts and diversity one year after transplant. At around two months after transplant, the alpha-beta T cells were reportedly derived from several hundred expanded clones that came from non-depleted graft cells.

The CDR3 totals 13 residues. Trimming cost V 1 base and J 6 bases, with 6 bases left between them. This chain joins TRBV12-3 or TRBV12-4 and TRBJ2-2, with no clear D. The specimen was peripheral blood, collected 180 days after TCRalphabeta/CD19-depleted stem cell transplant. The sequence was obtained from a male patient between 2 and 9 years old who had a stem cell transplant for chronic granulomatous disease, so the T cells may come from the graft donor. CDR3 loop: CASSLVESGELFF. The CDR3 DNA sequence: TGTGCCAGCAGTTTAGTGGAATCCGGGGAGCTGTTTTTT.